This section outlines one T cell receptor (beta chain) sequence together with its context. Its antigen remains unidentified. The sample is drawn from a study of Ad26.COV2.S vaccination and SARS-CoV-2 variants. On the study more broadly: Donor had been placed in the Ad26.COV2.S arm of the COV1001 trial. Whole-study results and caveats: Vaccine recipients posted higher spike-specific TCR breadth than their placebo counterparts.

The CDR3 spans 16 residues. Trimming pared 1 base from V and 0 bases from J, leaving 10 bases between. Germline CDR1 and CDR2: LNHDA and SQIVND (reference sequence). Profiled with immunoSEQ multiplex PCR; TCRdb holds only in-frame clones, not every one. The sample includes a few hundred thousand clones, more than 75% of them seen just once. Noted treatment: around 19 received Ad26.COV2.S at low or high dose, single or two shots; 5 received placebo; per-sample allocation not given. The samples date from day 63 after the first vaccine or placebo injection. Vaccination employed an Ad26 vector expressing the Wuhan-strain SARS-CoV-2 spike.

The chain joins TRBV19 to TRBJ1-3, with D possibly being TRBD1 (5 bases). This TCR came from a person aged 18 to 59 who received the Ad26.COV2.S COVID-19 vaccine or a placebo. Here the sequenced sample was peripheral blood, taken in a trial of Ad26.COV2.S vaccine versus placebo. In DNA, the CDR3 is TGTGCCAGTAGTATAGTTGCGGGACTCTCTGGAAACACCATATATTTT. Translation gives CASSIVAGLSGNTIYF.